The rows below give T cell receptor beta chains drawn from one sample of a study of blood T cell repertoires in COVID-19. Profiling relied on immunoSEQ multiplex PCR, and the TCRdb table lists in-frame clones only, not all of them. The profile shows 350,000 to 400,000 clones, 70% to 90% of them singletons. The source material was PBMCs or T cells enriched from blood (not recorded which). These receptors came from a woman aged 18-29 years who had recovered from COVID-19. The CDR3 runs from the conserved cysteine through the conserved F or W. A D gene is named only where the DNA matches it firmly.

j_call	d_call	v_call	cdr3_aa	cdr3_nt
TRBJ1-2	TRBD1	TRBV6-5	CASRLTGAYGYTF	TGTGCCAGCAGATTAACAGGGGCCTATGGCTACACCTTC
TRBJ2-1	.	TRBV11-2	CASSPDGSNEQFF	TGTGCCAGCAGCCCCGACGGGTCCAATGAGCAGTTCTTC
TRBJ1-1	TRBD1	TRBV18	CASSMGQADLNTEAFF	TGTGCCAGCTCAATGGGACAGGCTGATCTGAACACTGAAGCTTTCTTT
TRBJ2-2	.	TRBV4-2	CASSLEQGGTGELFF	TGTGCCAGCAGCCTAGAACAGGGGGGGACCGGGGAGCTGTTTTTT
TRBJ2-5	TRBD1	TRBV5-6	CASSPTTGGETQYF	TGTGCCAGCAGCCCTACGACAGGGGGAGAGACCCAGTACTTC
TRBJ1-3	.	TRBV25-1	CASSPAAGNTIYF	TGTGCCAGCAGCCCCGCGGCTGGAAACACCATATATTTT
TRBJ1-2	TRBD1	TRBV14	CASSQHDRVDGYTF	TGTGCCAGCAGCCAGCACGACAGGGTCGATGGCTACACCTTC
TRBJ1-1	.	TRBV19	CASSSRRSGTEAFF	TGTGCCAGTAGTTCACGACGGAGCGGCACTGAAGCTTTCTTT
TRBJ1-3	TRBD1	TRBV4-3	CASSQDPPPTGGVSGNTIYF	TGCGCCAGCAGCCAAGATCCCCCCCCGACAGGGGGAGTCTCTGGAAACACCATATATTTT
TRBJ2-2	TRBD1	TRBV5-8	CASSSGTGFGWYTGELFF	TGTGCCAGCAGCTCCGGGACAGGGTTTGGTTGGTACACCGGGGAGCTGTTTTTT
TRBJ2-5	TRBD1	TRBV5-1	CASSSGQQETQYF	TGCGCCAGCAGTTCGGGACAGCAAGAGACCCAGTACTTC
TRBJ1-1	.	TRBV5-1	CASSLARFGTEAFF	TGCGCCAGCAGCTTGGCCCGGTTTGGCACTGAAGCTTTCTTT
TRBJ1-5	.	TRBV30	CAWSVRSGGNQPQHF	TGTGCCTGGAGTGTAAGGTCCGGGGGCAATCAGCCCCAGCATTTT
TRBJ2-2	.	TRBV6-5	CASGQENTGELFF	TGTGCCAGCGGTCAGGAGAACACCGGGGAGCTGTTTTTT
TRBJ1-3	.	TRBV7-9	CASSHHRGEVSGNTIYF	TGTGCCAGCAGCCATCACCGGGGGGAGGTCTCTGGAAACACCATATATTTT